The 9 T cell receptor beta chains listed next were all sequenced from one sample in a study of CD8+ T cells in alopecia areata. Following RNA extraction, reverse transcription yielded cDNA that acted as the sequencing template. Using immunoSEQ multiplex PCR, the repertoire was profiled, and TCRdb retains in-frame clones only, with some absent. In the table there are over 150,000 clones, approximately 53% of which are singletons. Treatment meaning: oral pan-JAK inhibitor, 5-10 mg twice daily. The source material was CD8+ T cells sorted from blood, sampled at week 24, from a patient treated with tofacitinib. Receptors were obtained from a human donor with alopecia areata.

The CDR3, as DNA: TGTGCCTGGAGTGATAGCCCCGGCAAAAAACTGTTTTTT. Translation gives CAWSDSPGKKLFF. V gene TRBV30 combines with J gene TRBJ1-4; D unclear. There are 13 residues in the CDR3. Trimming left V 1 base short and J 9 bases short, with 12 bases between. Germline CDR1 reads GTSNPN; CDR2 reads SVGIG (reference sequence).

The rearrangement joins TRBV7-8 to TRBJ2-1; 14 bases are a match to TRBD2. The CDR3 totals 20 residues. With 5 bases clipped from V and 4 bases from J, the junction kept 16 bases outside the gene matches. Per germline, CDR1 SGHVS and CDR2 FQNEAQ. The CDR3 is CASSKGLAGGLRAPYNEQFF. CDR3 sequence (DNA): TGTGCCAGCAGCAAAGGACTAGCGGGGGGACTAAGAGCCCCGTACAATGAGCAGTTCTTC.

The gene calls are TRBV29-1 and TRBJ1-1, with TRBD1 as a possible D gene (6 bases). Germline-derived CDR1 and CDR2 are SQVTM and ANQGSEA. The CDR3 spans 13 residues. V was clipped by 7 bases and J by 5 bases, with 17 bases between them. This CDR3 reads CSGAGAGLTEAFF. The CDR3 nucleotides read TGCAGCGGTGCAGGGGCAGGGTTAACTGAAGCTTTCTTT.

This clone was counted a few times. V gene TRBV2 combines with J gene TRBJ2-2, with D hard to call. Trimming took off 3 bases at V and 7 bases at J, with 9 bases between the two ends. CDR1 and CDR2 (germline): SNHLY, FYNNEI. This CDR3 is built from 13 residues. CDR3 protein: CASSEDGGGELFF. DNA for the CDR3: TGTGCCAGCAGTGAGGATGGTGGCGGGGAGCTGTTTTTT.

The V and J genes are TRBV29-1 and TRBJ2-1, with TRBD2 matching 10 bases. Trimming took 7 bases from V and 1 from J; bases not matched to a gene: 7. Per the germline V gene, CDR1 is SQVTM and CDR2 is ANQGSEA. The CDR3 sequence is 15 residues long. The DNA of the CDR3 is TGCAGCGCCCTTAGCGGGGGGCCTTCCTACAATGAGCAGTTCTTC. Translated, it gives CSALSGGPSYNEQFF.

This chain connects TRBV15 to TRBJ2-7; perhaps D is TRBD1 or TRBD2 (5 bases each). Germline V gene data show CDR1 as LNHNV and CDR2 as YYDKDF (reference sequence). The CDR3 totals 16 residues. Trimming took 2 bases from V and 5 from J, leaving 19 bases between them. As DNA, the CDR3 is TGTGCCACCAGCAGATCCCGGGACGACTACCATCACGAGCAGTACTTC. Translation gives CATSRSRDDYHHEQYF.

About this clone: No DNA is shown, since the ends of the CDR3 on it are uncertain; the CDR3 is the one TCRdb lists. The V call is TRBV27, the J call TRBJ2-3; the table's TRBD1 call for D was not verified on the DNA. The CDR3 contains 16 residues when both ends are counted. CDR1 is MNHEY and CDR2 is SMNVEV in the germline V gene (reference sequence). CDR3 amino acids: CASSVGPGHYTDTQYF.

CDR3 region: CASSPRITGELFF. In DNA, the CDR3 is TGTGCCAGCAGCCCCAGGATTACCGGGGAGCTGTTTTTT. The chain couples TRBV13 to TRBJ2-2; D unresolved. Germline V gives CDR1 PRHDT, CDR2 FYEKMQ (reference sequence). This CDR3 region has 13 residues. The V gene lost 5 bases and the J gene lost 5 bases, with 9 bases spanning the gap.

This clone was picked up a small number of times. The V and J genes are TRBV7-9 and TRBJ1-2; D is unclear. This CDR3 is built from 17 residues. V was clipped by 4 bases and J by 8 bases, with 26 bases between them. Per germline, CDR1 SEHNR and CDR2 FQNEAQ (reference sequence). The DNA for the CDR3 is TGTGCCAGCAGCTCCGAGGTACTCCAGACCCAGGAAGAGGGCTACACCTTC. Its protein is CASSSEVLQTQEEGYTF.